This is a list of T cell receptor beta chains from one sample in a study of blood T cell repertoires in COVID-19. Data came from immunoSEQ multiplex PCR; TCRdb stores just in-frame clones and leaves some out. The data show about 70,000 clones, with 86% seen just once and around 3.9% held by the top ten. Sequences were obtained from peripheral blood. The receptors were gathered from a man in his 70s with active COVID-19. Both conserved end residues are trimmed from each CDR3. Not every row has a clone size; where given, it reads once, few, many or a size class.

CDR3aa: ATSVGTSGRWTGELF
v_gene: TRBV24-1
len: 15
abundance: -

CDR3aa: ASSPLDNPYEQY
v_gene: TRBV11-2
len: 12
abundance: once

CDR3aa: ASSPSTGELF
v_gene: TRBV7-8
len: 10
abundance: few

CDR3aa: ASMGGPVTGELF
v_gene: TRBV19
len: 12
abundance: few

CDR3aa: ASSYGVGHRGDEQY
v_gene: TRBV6-5
len: 14
abundance: few

CDR3aa: ASSRDRALPQH
v_gene: TRBV19
len: 11
abundance: -

CDR3aa: ASSLGLAGGTGELF
v_gene: TRBV4-3
len: 14
abundance: few

CDR3aa: ASSQDRARGLGANVLT
v_gene: TRBV4-3
len: 16
abundance: -

CDR3aa: ASSSLRGPDNSPLH
v_gene: TRBV27
len: 14
abundance: once

CDR3aa: ASRGGRAAETQY
v_gene: TRBV2
len: 12
abundance: -

CDR3aa: ASSPGLAGAKNIQY
v_gene: TRBV11-3
len: 14
abundance: -

CDR3aa: ASSWGPAGQGNTEAF
v_gene: TRBV5-1
len: 15
abundance: -

CDR3aa: ASSLGPTNTGELF
v_gene: TRBV5-1
len: 13
abundance: -

CDR3aa: ASSPLRTSGSGTGELF
v_gene: TRBV5-6
len: 16
abundance: -

CDR3aa: ASEPRDRMNTGELF
v_gene: TRBV4-3
len: 14
abundance: once

CDR3aa: ASSPGTSGNGELF
v_gene: TRBV11-1
len: 13
abundance: -

CDR3aa: ASSLDRVSGELF
v_gene: TRBV6-4
len: 12
abundance: -

CDR3aa: ASSQVWGGRNQPQH
v_gene: TRBV4-2
len: 14
abundance: few

CDR3aa: ASRPGGADTGELF
v_gene: TRBV6-5
len: 13
abundance: -

CDR3aa: ASSWGTVNEKLF
v_gene: TRBV5-4
len: 12
abundance: -

CDR3aa: ASSETGRQEKLF
v_gene: TRBV28
len: 12
abundance: -

CDR3aa: ASSPAVAGLLGEQF
v_gene: TRBV18
len: 14
abundance: -

CDR3aa: ATSDRDRGYEQY
v_gene: TRBV15
len: 12
abundance: -

CDR3aa: ASSLGLAGVETQY
v_gene: TRBV27
len: 13
abundance: -

CDR3aa: ASSARQGGGNQPQH
v_gene: TRBV6-1
len: 14
abundance: few

CDR3aa: ASSPKRRSANEQF
v_gene: TRBV7-9
len: 13
abundance: few

CDR3aa: ATSSTGQGFYSNQPQH
v_gene: TRBV15
len: 16
abundance: -

CDR3aa: ASSDPTGTDEQF
v_gene: TRBV6-2/TRBV6-3
len: 12
abundance: -

CDR3aa: ASSLVAGGDTDTQY
v_gene: TRBV7-8
len: 14
abundance: -

CDR3aa: ASSPGPWETQY
v_gene: TRBV7-3
len: 11
abundance: -

CDR3aa: ASSYDRIGYT
v_gene: TRBV6-6
len: 10
abundance: -

CDR3aa: ASSPAGGQGVGPLH
v_gene: TRBV4-2
len: 14
abundance: -

CDR3aa: ASRQGAGYEQY
v_gene: TRBV25-1
len: 11
abundance: few

CDR3aa: ASSEPGTGIPEAF
v_gene: TRBV6-1
len: 13
abundance: -

CDR3aa: AISATTGGRARGF
v_gene: TRBV10-3
len: 13
abundance: -

CDR3aa: ASSAGQENTEAF
v_gene: TRBV5-1
len: 12
abundance: -

CDR3aa: ASSYQGLNTEAF
v_gene: TRBV6-5
len: 12
abundance: once

CDR3aa: ASSPGLAEGEQY
v_gene: TRBV18
len: 12
abundance: -

CDR3aa: ASSRLAGGSHNEQF
v_gene: TRBV2
len: 14
abundance: -